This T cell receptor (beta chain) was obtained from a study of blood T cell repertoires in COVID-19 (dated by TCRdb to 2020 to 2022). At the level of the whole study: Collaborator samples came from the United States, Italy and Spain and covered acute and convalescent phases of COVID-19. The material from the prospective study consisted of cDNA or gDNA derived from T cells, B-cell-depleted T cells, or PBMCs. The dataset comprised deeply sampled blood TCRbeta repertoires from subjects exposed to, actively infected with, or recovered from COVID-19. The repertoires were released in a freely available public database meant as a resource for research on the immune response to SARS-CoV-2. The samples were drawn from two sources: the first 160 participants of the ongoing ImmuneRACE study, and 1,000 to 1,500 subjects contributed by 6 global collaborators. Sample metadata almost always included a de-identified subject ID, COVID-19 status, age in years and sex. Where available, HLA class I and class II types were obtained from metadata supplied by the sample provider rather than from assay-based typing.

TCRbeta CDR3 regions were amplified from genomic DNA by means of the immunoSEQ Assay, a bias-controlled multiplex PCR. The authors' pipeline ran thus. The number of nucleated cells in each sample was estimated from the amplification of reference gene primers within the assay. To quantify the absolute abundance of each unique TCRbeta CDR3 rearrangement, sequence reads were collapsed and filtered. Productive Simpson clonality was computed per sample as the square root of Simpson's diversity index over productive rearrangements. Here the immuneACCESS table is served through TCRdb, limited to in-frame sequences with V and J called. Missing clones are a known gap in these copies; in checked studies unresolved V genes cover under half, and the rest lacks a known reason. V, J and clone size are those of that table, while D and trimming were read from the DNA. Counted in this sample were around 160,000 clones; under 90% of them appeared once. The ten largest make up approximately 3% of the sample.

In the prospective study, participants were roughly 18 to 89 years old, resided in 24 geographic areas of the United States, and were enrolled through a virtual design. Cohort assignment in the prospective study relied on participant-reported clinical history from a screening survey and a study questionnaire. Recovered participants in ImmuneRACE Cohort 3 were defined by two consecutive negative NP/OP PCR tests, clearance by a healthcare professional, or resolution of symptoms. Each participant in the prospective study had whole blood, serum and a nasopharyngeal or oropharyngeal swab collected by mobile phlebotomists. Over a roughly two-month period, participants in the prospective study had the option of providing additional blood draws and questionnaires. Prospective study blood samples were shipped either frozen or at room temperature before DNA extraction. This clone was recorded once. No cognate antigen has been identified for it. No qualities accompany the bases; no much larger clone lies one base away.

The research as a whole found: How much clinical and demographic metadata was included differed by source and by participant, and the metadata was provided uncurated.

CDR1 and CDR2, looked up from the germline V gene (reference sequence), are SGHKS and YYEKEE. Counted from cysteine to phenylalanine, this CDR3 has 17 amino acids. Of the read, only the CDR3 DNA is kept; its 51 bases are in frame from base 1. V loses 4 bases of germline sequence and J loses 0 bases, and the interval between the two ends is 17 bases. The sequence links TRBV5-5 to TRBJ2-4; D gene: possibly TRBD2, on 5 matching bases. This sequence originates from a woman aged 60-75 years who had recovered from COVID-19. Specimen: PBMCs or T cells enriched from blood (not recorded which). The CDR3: CASSRDMTDLAKNIQYF. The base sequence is TGTGCCAGCAGCCGCGACATGACGGACTTAGCCAAAAACATTCAGTACTTC. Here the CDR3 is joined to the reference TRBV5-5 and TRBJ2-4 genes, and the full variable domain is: DAGVTQSPTHLIKTRGQQVTLRCSPISGHKSVSWYQQVLGQGPQFIFQYYEKEERGRGNFPDRFSARQFPNYSSELNVNALLLGDSALYLCASSRDMTDLAKNIQYFGAGTRLSVL.